These T cell receptor beta chains were read from a single sample in a study of immune characterization of retroperitoneal liposarcoma. TCRdb itself ran the PCR reads through MiXCR, one entry per CDR3 protein. The sample includes roughly 9,800 distinct CDR3 sequences, around 30% seen only once; the top ten take roughly 8.5%. Material: tumor tissue. These TCRs come from a male donor with retroperitoneal liposarcoma. The CDR3 runs from the conserved cysteine through the conserved F or W. A D gene is named only where the DNA matches it firmly. Clone size, where shown, is once, few, many, or a class for clones that have expanded.

clone_size	v_call	j_call	d_call	cdr3_nt	cdr3_aa
medium-sized	TRBV6-1	TRBJ2-5	TRBD1	TGTGCCAGCGGGGGGTGGGACAGGGGTACCCAGTACTTC	CASGGWDRGTQYF
medium-sized	TRBV7-6	TRBJ1-1	NA	TGTGCCAGCAGCTTATTGGACCAGAACACTGAAGCTTTCTTT	CASSLLDQNTEAFF
NA	TRBV6-4	TRBJ2-7	NA	TGTGCCAGTCGTCGGCCGAGGGTCGCCTCCTACGAGCAGTACTTC	CASRRPRVASYEQYF
NA	TRBV7-8	TRBJ2-1	TRBD1	TGTGCCAGCAGCCAAATCGGGACAGCGCAAGAGACCCAGTTCTTC	CASSQIGTAQETQFF
many	TRBV7-8	TRBJ2-5	TRBD2	TGTGCCAGCAGCTTAGAAAGCGGGATGTCCTACAATGAGCAGTACTTC	CASSLESGMSYNEQYF
many	TRBV11-3	TRBJ2-7	NA	TGTGCCAGCAGCTCAAAGTCCTCCTACGAGCAGTACTTC	CASSSKSSYEQYF
few	TRBV7-2	TRBJ2-5	TRBD2	TGTGCCAGCAGCATGCAAGCGGGAGTTAGGGAGACCCAGTACTTC	CASSMQAGVRETQYF
NA	TRBV4-1	TRBJ1-2	NA	TGCGCCAGCAGCCAAGAAGGGTATGGCTACACCTTC	CASSQEGYGYTF
NA	TRBV11-3	TRBJ2-1	NA	TGTGCCAGCAGCTTGAGCTTCGGGAACTACAATGAGCAGTTCTTC	CASSLSFGNYNEQFF
NA	TRBV6-4	TRBJ2-1	TRBD2	TGTGCCAGCACTCGCCCATTTATAGCGGGAGGTCCTCCCTACGAGCAGTTCTTC	CASTRPFIAGGPPYEQFF
many	TRBV11-2	TRBJ2-1	TRBD2	TGTGCCAGCAGCAATAGCGGGACGGAGTTCTTC	CASSNSGTEFF
NA	TRBV12-3/TRBV12-4	TRBJ1-1	TRBD1	TGTGCCAGCAGTTTAAACCGCCCCGGACAGGCGGGAACTGAAGCTTTCTTT	CASSLNRPGQAGTEAFF
few	TRBV6-1	TRBJ2-3	NA	TGTGCCAGCAGCGACCCGGGACTCGCCACGGTTTACAATGAGCAGTATTTT	CASSDPGLATVYNEQYF
few	TRBV7-6	TRBJ2-1	NA	TGTGCCAGCAGCTTGCCTAACCAAGAGACCCAGTTCTTC	CASSLPNQETQFF
many	TRBV6-1	TRBJ1-1	NA	TGTGCCAGCAGGGGAGGACAGTACACTGAAGCTTTCTTT	CASRGGQYTEAFF
NA	TRBV11-3	TRBJ2-1	NA	TGTGCCAGCAGCTTTGTCGGGGACGAGCAGTTCTTC	CASSFVGDEQFF
NA	TRBV6-1	TRBJ1-2	NA	TGTGCCAGCAGTGGGCAGTCAATGGCGAGAGCCTATGGCTACACCTTC	CASSGQSMARAYGYTF
NA	TRBV6-4	TRBJ2-3	NA	TGTGCCAGCAGTGACGACCGCACAGATACGCAGTATTTT	CASSDDRTDTQYF
NA	TRBV4-1	TRBJ2-5	NA	TGCGCCAGCAGCCAAGATCCGGGTTACCACAATGAGCAGTACTTC	CASSQDPGYHNEQYF
medium-sized	TRBV6-1	TRBJ2-3	TRBD1	TGTGCCAGCACCCTTGGGACAGGAACAGATACGCAGTATTTT	CASTLGTGTDTQYF
NA	TRBV6-1	TRBJ2-5	TRBD1	TGTGCCACCAGGACAGGGGGCTACAATGAGCAGTACTTC	CATRTGGYNEQYF
many	TRBV12-3/TRBV12-4	TRBJ1-4	NA	TGTGCCAGCAGTTTGGAAAATGAAAAACTGTTTTTT	CASSLENEKLFF
many	TRBV27	TRBJ2-4	TRBD2	TGTGCCAGCAGTCCCGGGGGGACAAACATTCAGTACTTC	CASSPGGTNIQYF
NA	TRBV6-4	TRBJ2-3	NA	TGTGCCAGCATCAGACCTGCGGACGGCGGCACAGATACGCAGTATTTT	CASIRPADGGTDTQYF
few	TRBV5-4	TRBJ2-5	TRBD1	TGTGCCAGCAGCACAGGACAGGGAGAGACCCAGTACTTC	CASSTGQGETQYF
few	TRBV11-3	TRBJ2-1	TRBD2	TGTGCCAGCAGCTTACTTAGCGGGGGGGCCAAAGTTAGTGAGCAGTTCTTC	CASSLLSGGAKVSEQFF
many	TRBV7-3	TRBJ2-1	NA	TGTGCCAGCAGCCTTCATCCTCCGAGGGGCCCCAACAATGAGCAGTTCTTC	CASSLHPPRGPNNEQFF
many	TRBV6-6	TRBJ2-5	TRBD1	TGTGCCAGCAGTTACTCAATTAACGACAGGGTCGTCCGAGGGACCCAGTACTTC	CASSYSINDRVVRGTQYF
NA	TRBV12-5	TRBJ2-2	TRBD2	TGTGCTAGTGGTCCCCTAGCGGGGGGGAACACCGGGGAGCTGTTTTTT	CASGPLAGGNTGELFF
NA	TRBV7-2	TRBJ2-7	NA	TGTGCCAGCAGCCAAGTCGATGGGAACGAGCAGTACTTC	CASSQVDGNEQYF
NA	TRBV6-9	TRBJ1-1	TRBD1	TGTGCCAGCAGTTACCGCGGACAGGTGAACACTGAAGCTTTCTTT	CASSYRGQVNTEAFF
many	TRBV7-6	TRBJ2-3	TRBD2	TGTGCCAGCAGCAGCCAGCGGGGGGGCACAGATACGCAGTATTTT	CASSSQRGGTDTQYF
medium-sized	TRBV10-3	TRBJ2-1	NA	TGTGCCATCCGAGCGTCCACGGACAATGAGCAGTTCTTC	CAIRASTDNEQFF
few	TRBV10-1	TRBJ2-2	NA	TGCGCCAGCAGTGAATTTAGAGGGACGAACACCGGGGAGCTGTTTTTT	CASSEFRGTNTGELFF
NA	TRBV7-2	TRBJ2-1	NA	TGTGCCAGCAGCTCCCGACTCGTGGGGACCCAGTTCTTC	CASSSRLVGTQFF
many	TRBV6-1	TRBJ2-1	NA	TGTGCCAGCAGTGAGACGTCCCCTTTGGGTCTCGAGCAGTTCTTC	CASSETSPLGLEQFF
many	TRBV7-9	TRBJ2-3	TRBD2	TGTGCCAGCAGCTTGACTAGCGGGAAAGATACGCAGTATTTT	CASSLTSGKDTQYF
many	TRBV12-3/TRBV12-4	TRBJ2-1	TRBD1	TGTGCCAGCACCTTGACAGGGGGGTTGAGCGAGCAGTTCTTC	CASTLTGGLSEQFF
NA	TRBV6-1	TRBJ2-1	NA	TGTGCCAGCAGCGACCCGGGACTCGCCACGGTTTACAATGAGCAGTTCTTC	CASSDPGLATVYNEQFF
NA	TRBV6-8	TRBJ1-5	NA	TGTGCCAGCAGTGACGGTGTAGCCAATCAGCCCCAGCATTTT	CASSDGVANQPQHF
medium-sized	TRBV6-6	TRBJ2-5	NA	TGTGCCAGCAGTTACTCCAGGACTAGGGGGTTCCAAGAGACCCAGTACTTC	CASSYSRTRGFQETQYF
many	TRBV7-8	TRBJ2-1	NA	TGTGCCAGCAGCTCCCCGGAAGGGTTTCCCGAGCAGTTCTTC	CASSSPEGFPEQFF
many	TRBV7-2	TRBJ2-1	NA	TGTGCCAGCAGCTTAGCTGCGGGGGCTAATGAGCAGTTCTTC	CASSLAAGANEQFF
NA	TRBV25-1	TRBJ1-2	TRBD1	TGTGCCAGCAGGGGGACAGCGCAGGGCTACACCTTC	CASRGTAQGYTF
large	TRBV7-2	TRBJ2-5	TRBD2	TGTGCCAGCAGCGACGTAGCGGGAGGGCTTCAAGGAGAGACCCAGTACTTC	CASSDVAGGLQGETQYF
NA	TRBV6-1	TRBJ2-1	NA	TGTGCCAGCAGCGAGGCGACCGAGCAGTTCTTC	CASSEATEQFF
NA	TRBV7-8	TRBJ1-4	NA	TGTGCCAGCAGCCCCAACCTCAGGGGAACTAATGAAAAACTGTTTTTT	CASSPNLRGTNEKLFF
NA	TRBV12-3/TRBV12-4	TRBJ2-5	NA	TGTGCCAGCAGTTTTAGGCGAAATGGGGAGACCCAGTACTTC	CASSFRRNGETQYF
few	TRBV12-3/TRBV12-4	TRBJ2-1	NA	TGTGCCAGCAGCTTCGGACGGGTCTCGGCATGGTGGTTC	CASSFGRVSAWWF
NA	TRBV6-4	TRBJ2-7	TRBD2	TGTGCCAGCAGTGACTTAGCGGGAGGGCCGGTCAATGAGCAGTACTTC	CASSDLAGGPVNEQYF
NA	TRBV28	TRBJ2-6	NA	TGTGCCAGCAGTGTGGGGGCCGGGTTGTACGTCCTGACTTTC	CASSVGAGLYVLTF
NA	TRBV6-1	TRBJ2-7	NA	TGTGCCAGCAGGCTGGACAGTGGCCTAACCAATGAGCAGTACTTC	CASRLDSGLTNEQYF
NA	TRBV12-5	TRBJ1-1	NA	TGTGCTAGTGGTTTGGGGGGACTGAGCACTGAAGCTTTCTTT	CASGLGGLSTEAFF
NA	TRBV12-3/TRBV12-4	TRBJ2-5	NA	TGTGCCAGCACCGGGACCAACAATGAGCAGTACTTC	CASTGTNNEQYF